Below, 16 T cell receptor beta chains from the same sample are listed, as sequenced in a study of regulatory T cells in long-lasting Graves disease. The TCR beta library used iRepertoire HTBI primers with Arm-PCR amplification of CDR3. TCRdb independently ran MiXCR on the multiplex PCR reads; one entry per CDR3 protein. The profile shows about 400,000 distinct CDR3 sequences, roughly 15% of them singletons. The time point: newly diagnosed GD, antithyroid drugs for less than 3 months. Making the TCR library involved RNA that had been extracted from PBMCs. The data were also submitted as part of a second study, on T cells in Graves' hyperthyroidism and ophthalmopathy.

Sequencing was performed on peripheral blood mononuclear cells (PBMCs), taken at new diagnosis, from a patient treated with antithyroid drugs. The source is a young woman with Graves disease.

This clonotype was counted at least ten times. The chain is built from TRBV5-1 and TRBJ2-3, with 9 positions matching TRBD2. The CDR3 contains 14 residues. V was clipped by 7 bases and J by 0 bases; unmatched bases: 3. Germline-derived CDR1 and CDR2 are SGHRS and YFSETQ. The CDR3 nucleotides read TGCGCCAGCGGAACTAGCGGGAGCACAGATACGCAGTATTTT. It specifies CASGTSGSTDTQYF.

This clonotype was counted many times. CDR3 in DNA: TGCAGTGCTAGAGACGCTAGCGGGTACGAGCAGTACTTC. Protein sequence: CSARDASGYEQYF. This sequence joins TRBV20-1 and TRBJ2-7, with 8 nucleotides matching TRBD2. V shed 0 bases, J shed 4 bases, and the junction held 2 bases outside the gene matches. Germline V CDR1 and CDR2: DFQATT, SNEGSKA (reference sequence). This CDR3 comprises 13 residues.

CDR3 in amino acids: CASSEVGSPIYEQYF. The DNA of the CDR3 is TGTGCCAGCAGTGAAGTTGGAAGCCCTATTTACGAGCAGTACTTC. The V call is TRBV6-1, the J call TRBJ2-7; D call uncertain. Germline CDR1 and CDR2: MNHNS and SASEGT. V gave up 1 base and J gave up 4 bases, with 14 bases separating them. This CDR3 spans 15 amino acids.

The V and J genes are TRBV20-1 and TRBJ2-5; 8 nucleotides agree with TRBD2. The CDR3 length is 16 residues. Trimming at V came to 5 bases and at J to 4 bases, leaving 15 bases not matched to a gene. Per germline, CDR1 DFQATT and CDR2 SNEGSKA (reference sequence). In DNA, the CDR3 is TGCAGTGCTGGGGAGGTGAGCGGGGGCCTGCGAGAGACCCAGTACTTC. This gives the protein CSAGEVSGGLRETQYF.

Many counts were recorded for this clonotype. The chain links TRBV2 to TRBJ2-1; 13 positions match TRBD2. CDR1 is SNHLY and CDR2 is FYNNEI in the germline V gene. The CDR3 is 14 residues long. The V and J ends lost 8 bases and 8 bases, in that order; junction bases with no gene match: 6. CDR3 residues: CASDATSGRYEQFF. DNA of the CDR3: TGTGCCAGCGATGCGACTAGCGGGAGGTATGAGCAGTTCTTC.

The chain is built from TRBV6-5 and TRBJ1-5; TRBD1 is a possible D gene (6 bases). V was pared by 2 bases and J by 7 bases, with 12 bases between. Germline CDR1 and CDR2: MNHEY and SVGAGI. This CDR3 spans 14 amino acids. The CDR3, as DNA: TGTGCCAGCAGTTACGGGGGCTCAAAGCAGCCCCAGCATTTT. Its protein is CASSYGGSKQPQHF.

Many counts were recorded for this clonotype. This chain uses TRBV20-1 with TRBJ2-1, with TRBD2 identical over 10 bases. The CDR3 totals 17 residues. Germline trimming cut 0 bases from V and 0 bases from J; bases unmatched to any gene: 5. Germline loops: CDR1 DFQATT, CDR2 SNEGSKA (reference sequence). The CDR3 sequence: CSARDSGRFSSYNEQFF. CDR3 in DNA: TGCAGTGCTAGAGATAGCGGGAGGTTCAGCTCCTACAATGAGCAGTTCTTC.

There are many counts of this clonotype. The chain couples TRBV2 to TRBJ2-3, with 8 bases fitting TRBD1. V was pared by 5 bases and J by 0 bases, with 4 bases of the junction left unmatched. CDR3 size: 15 residues. CDR1 and CDR2 from the germline V gene are SNHLY and FYNNEI. The CDR3 nucleotides read TGTGCCAGCAGTCGGGACAGGAGTAGCACAGATACGCAGTATTTT. Encoded protein: CASSRDRSSTDTQYF.

This clonotype was seen ten or more times. This rearrangement joins TRBV29-1 to TRBJ2-7; D might be TRBD1 (5 bases). The germline CDR1 and CDR2 sequences are SQVTM and ANQGSEA. Trimming pared 2 bases from V and 9 bases from J, leaving 8 bases between. The CDR3 spans 10 residues. CDR3 protein: CSVEQGTQYF. As DNA, the CDR3 is TGCAGCGTTGAACAGGGCACGCAGTACTTC.

V usage is TRBV11-2 and J usage is TRBJ2-5; D is perhaps TRBD2 (5 bases). Looked up from germline, CDR1 is SGHAT and CDR2 is FQNNGV. V shed 4 bases and J shed 2 bases, with 8 bases lying between them. The CDR3 is 13 residues long. CDR3 amino acids: CASSSERQETQYF. As DNA, the CDR3 is TGTGCCAGCAGCTCGGAGCGGCAAGAGACCCAGTACTTC.

The CDR3 spells CSARDRLAGWADTQYF. CDR3 nucleotide sequence: TGCAGTGCTAGAGATAGGCTAGCGGGGTGGGCAGATACGCAGTATTTT. The gene calls are TRBV20-1 and TRBJ2-3; 9 positions match TRBD2. The length of the CDR3 is 16 residues. Germline loops: CDR1 DFQATT, CDR2 SNEGSKA (reference sequence). With V trimmed by 0 bases and J by 4 bases, 8 bases remained unmatched.

V usage is TRBV5-1 and J usage is TRBJ1-6; tentatively, D is TRBD1 (5 bases). Trimming took off 4 bases at V and 0 bases at J, with 14 bases between the two ends. Germline V gene lookup returns CDR1 SGHRS and CDR2 YFSETQ. The length of the CDR3 is 17 residues. CDR3 residues: CASSPGGESSYNSPLHF. CDR3 coding DNA: TGCGCCAGCAGCCCGGGAGGGGAGAGCTCCTATAATTCACCCCTCCACTTT.

The gene calls are TRBV19 and TRBJ2-3; maybe TRBD1 (6 bases). Trimming shortened V by 5 bases and J by 4 bases, and 22 bases separated the two germline ends. The CDR3 sequence is 17 residues long. Per germline, CDR1 LNHDA and CDR2 SQIVND (reference sequence). The CDR3 region has the DNA TGTGCCAGTAGTGCATACCGGGACACAGGGCAGCCAGATACGCAGTATTTT. Protein product: CASSAYRDTGQPDTQYF.

Comment on this clonotype: The junction departs from germline at one end; a sequencing error may be responsible. The chain recombines TRBV19 with TRBJ1-1, with D perhaps TRBD1 (5 bases). The CDR3 covers 17 residues. CDR1 is LNHDA, CDR2 SQIVND, per germline (reference sequence). The CDR3 region is CAGSISARALTPTEAFF. As DNA, the CDR3 is TGTGCCGGTAGTATTTCGGCCAGGGCCCTTACTCCAACTGAAGCTTTCTTT.

This clonotype was picked up a small number of times. This sequence joins TRBV14 and TRBJ2-3, with D uncertain. The CDR3 runs 12 residues. V was cut by 4 bases and J by 6 bases, with 8 bases left in between. Germline V gene sequence: CDR1 SGHDN, CDR2 FVKESK. This CDR3 is CASSRGRDTQYF. The DNA of the CDR3 is TGTGCCAGCAGCCGTGGGCGGGATACGCAGTATTTT.

The V call is TRBV6-1, the J call TRBJ2-7; TRBD2 matches at 8 bases. J was trimmed by 0 bases and V by 6 bases; bases with no gene match: 4. This CDR3 is 14 amino acids long. Germline V gene sequence: CDR1 MNHNS, CDR2 SASEGT. The CDR3 is CASRAGTSSYEQYF. For the CDR3, the DNA is TGTGCCAGCAGAGCCGGGACTAGCTCCTACGAGCAGTACTTC.